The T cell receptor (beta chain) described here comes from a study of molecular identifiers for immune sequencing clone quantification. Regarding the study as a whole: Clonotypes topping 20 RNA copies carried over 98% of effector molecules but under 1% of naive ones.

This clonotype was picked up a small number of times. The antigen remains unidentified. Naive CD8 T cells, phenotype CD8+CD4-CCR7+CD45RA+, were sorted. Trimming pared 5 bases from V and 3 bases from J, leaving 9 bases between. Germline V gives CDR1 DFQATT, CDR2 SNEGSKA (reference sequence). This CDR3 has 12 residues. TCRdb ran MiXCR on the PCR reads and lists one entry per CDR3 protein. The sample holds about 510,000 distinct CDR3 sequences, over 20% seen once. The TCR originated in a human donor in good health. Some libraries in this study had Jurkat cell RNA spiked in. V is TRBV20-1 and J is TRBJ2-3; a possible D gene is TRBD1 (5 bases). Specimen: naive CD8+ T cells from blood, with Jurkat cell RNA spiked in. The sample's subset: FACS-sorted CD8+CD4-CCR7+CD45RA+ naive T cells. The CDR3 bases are TGCAGTGCTGGGGCAGGTACAGATACGCAGTATTTT. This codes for CSAGAGTDTQYF.